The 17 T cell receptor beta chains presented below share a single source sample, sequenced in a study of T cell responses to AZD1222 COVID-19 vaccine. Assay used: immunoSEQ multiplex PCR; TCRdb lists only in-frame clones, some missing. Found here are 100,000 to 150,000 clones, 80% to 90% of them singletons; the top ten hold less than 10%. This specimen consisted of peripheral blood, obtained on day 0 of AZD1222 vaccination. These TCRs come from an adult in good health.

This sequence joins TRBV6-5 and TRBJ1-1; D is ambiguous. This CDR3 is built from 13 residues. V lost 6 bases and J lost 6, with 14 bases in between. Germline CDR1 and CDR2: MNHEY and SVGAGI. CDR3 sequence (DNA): TGTGCCAGCAGCCGATTAGCCAGTTCTGAAGCTTTCTTT. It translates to CASSRLASSEAFF.

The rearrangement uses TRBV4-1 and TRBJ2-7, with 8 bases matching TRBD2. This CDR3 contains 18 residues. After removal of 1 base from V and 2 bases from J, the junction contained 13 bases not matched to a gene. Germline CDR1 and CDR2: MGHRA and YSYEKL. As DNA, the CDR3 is TGCGCCAGCAGCCAAGTACGGCTAGCGGGCCTACCAACCTACGAGCAGTACTTC. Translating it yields CASSQVRLAGLPTYEQYF.

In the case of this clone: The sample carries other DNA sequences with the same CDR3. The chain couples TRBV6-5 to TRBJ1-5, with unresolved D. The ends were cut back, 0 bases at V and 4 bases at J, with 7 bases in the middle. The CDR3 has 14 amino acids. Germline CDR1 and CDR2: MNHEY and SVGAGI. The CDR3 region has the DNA TGTGCCAGCAGTTACTCACGGGGAAATCAGCCCCAGCATTTT. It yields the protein CASSYSRGNQPQHF.

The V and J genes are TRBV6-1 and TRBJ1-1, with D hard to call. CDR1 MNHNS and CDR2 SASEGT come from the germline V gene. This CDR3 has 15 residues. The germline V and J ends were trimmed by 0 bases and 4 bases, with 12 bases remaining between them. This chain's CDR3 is CASSEAEGGRTEAFF. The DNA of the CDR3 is TGTGCCAGCAGTGAAGCGGAGGGCGGACGCACTGAAGCTTTCTTT.

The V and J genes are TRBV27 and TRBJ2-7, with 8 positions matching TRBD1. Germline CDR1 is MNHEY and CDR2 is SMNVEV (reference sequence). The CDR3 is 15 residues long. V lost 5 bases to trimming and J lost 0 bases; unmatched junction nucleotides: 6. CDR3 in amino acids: CASSVRTGSSYEQYF. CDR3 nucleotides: TGTGCCAGCAGTGTCAGGACAGGGAGCTCCTACGAGCAGTACTTC.

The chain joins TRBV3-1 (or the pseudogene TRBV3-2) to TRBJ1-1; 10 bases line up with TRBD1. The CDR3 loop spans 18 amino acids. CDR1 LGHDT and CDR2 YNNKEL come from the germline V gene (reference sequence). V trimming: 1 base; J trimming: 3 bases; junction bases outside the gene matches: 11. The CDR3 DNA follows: TGTGCCAGCAGCCAAGCTGGGACAGGGGATATCTGGGACACTGAAGCTTTCTTT. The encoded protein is CASSQAGTGDIWDTEAFF.

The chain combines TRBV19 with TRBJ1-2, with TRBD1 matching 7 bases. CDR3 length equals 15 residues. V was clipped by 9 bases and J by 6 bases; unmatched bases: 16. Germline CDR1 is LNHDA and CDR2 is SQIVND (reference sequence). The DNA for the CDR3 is TGTGCCAGCGCGGCGATCGGGACAGTAAGGAATGGCTACACCTTC. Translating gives CASAAIGTVRNGYTF.

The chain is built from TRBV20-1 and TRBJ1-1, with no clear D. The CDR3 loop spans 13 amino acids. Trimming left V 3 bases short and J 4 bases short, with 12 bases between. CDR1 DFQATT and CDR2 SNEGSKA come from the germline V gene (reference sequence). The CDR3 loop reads CSASNQVPTEAFF. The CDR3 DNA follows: TGCAGTGCTAGTAACCAGGTCCCCACTGAAGCTTTCTTT.

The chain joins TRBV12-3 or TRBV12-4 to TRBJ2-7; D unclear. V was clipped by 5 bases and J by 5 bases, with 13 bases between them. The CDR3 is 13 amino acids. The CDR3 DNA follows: TGTGCCAGCAGTCATACAGACCGGGACGAGCAGTACTTC. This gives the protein CASSHTDRDEQYF.

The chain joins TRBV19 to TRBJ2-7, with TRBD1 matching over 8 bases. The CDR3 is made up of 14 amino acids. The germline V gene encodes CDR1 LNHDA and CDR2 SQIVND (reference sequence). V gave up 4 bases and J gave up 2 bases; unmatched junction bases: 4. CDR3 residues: CASSRGTGPYEQYF. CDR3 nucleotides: TGTGCCAGTAGTAGGGGGACAGGCCCCTACGAGCAGTACTTC.

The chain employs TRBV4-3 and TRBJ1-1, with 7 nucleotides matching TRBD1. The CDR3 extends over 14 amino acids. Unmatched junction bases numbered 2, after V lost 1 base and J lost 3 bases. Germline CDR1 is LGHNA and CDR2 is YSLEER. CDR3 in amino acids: CASSQGQGDTEAFF. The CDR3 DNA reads TGCGCCAGCAGCCAAGGGCAGGGGGACACTGAAGCTTTCTTT.

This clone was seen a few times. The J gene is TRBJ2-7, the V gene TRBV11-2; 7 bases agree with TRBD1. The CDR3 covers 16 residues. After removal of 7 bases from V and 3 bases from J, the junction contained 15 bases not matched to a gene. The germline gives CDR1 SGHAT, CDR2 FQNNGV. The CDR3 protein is CASTLEGRQGVYEQYF. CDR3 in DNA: TGTGCCAGCACCCTAGAGGGTAGGCAGGGGGTCTACGAGCAGTACTTC.

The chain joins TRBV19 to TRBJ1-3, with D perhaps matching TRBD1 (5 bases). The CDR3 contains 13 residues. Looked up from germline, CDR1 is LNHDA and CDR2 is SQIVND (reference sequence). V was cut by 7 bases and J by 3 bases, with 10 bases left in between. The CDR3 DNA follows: TGTGCCAGTACCAGGGATGGTGGAAACACCATATATTTT. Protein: CASTRDGGNTIYF.

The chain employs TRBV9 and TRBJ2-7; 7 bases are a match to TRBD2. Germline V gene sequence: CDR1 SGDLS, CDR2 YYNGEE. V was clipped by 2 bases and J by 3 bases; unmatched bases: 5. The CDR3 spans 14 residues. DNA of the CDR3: TGTGCCAGCAGCGTTCGGGACTATAGCTACGAGCAGTACTTC. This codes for CASSVRDYSYEQYF.

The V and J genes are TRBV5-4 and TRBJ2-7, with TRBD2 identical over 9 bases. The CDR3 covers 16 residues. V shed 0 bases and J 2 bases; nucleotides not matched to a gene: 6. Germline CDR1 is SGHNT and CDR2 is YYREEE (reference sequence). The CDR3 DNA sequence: TGTGCCAGCAGCTTGGCCAGTCGCGGGGGGGCCTACGAGCAGTACTTC. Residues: CASSLASRGGAYEQYF.

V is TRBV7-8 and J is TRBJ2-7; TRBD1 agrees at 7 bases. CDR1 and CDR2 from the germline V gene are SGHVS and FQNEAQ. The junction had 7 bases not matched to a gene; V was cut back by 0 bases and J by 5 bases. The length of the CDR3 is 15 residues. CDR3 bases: TGTGCCAGCAGCTTAGCGCCGACAGGGATCCACGAGCAGTACTTC. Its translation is CASSLAPTGIHEQYF.

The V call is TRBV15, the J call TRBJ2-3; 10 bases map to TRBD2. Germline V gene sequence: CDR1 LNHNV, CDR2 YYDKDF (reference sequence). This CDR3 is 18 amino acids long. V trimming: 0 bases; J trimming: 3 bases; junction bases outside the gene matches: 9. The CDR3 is CATSREVTSGRVTDTQYF. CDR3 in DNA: TGTGCCACCAGCAGAGAGGTAACCAGCGGGAGGGTGACAGATACGCAGTATTTT.